Below, 27 T cell receptor beta chains from the same sample are listed, as sequenced in a study of molecular identifiers for immune sequencing clone quantification. A single record per CDR3 protein comes from TCRdb applying MiXCR to the PCR reads. The data contain around 480,000 distinct CDR3 sequences, about a fifth of them singletons. Specimen: naive CD8+ T cells from blood, with Jurkat cell RNA spiked in. The subset was: FACS-sorted CD8+CD4-CCR7+CD45RA+ naive T cells. These TCRs come from a human donor in good health. Some libraries in this study had Jurkat cell RNA spiked in.

The chain recombines TRBV29-1 with TRBJ2-7; TRBD1 might be the D (6 bases). The V and J ends lost 2 bases and 2 bases respectively, with 16 bases between them. Germline lookup yields CDR1 SQVTM and CDR2 ANQGSEA. This CDR3 spans 15 amino acids. The CDR3 DNA reads as TGCAGCGTTGAATCAGATGACAGGAACCCCTACGAGCAGTACTTC. Translation: CSVESDDRNPYEQYF.

This chain uses TRBV21-1 with TRBJ2-3. TRBV21-1 is classified as a pseudogene. This CDR3 contains 14 residues. The CDR3 region has the DNA TGTGCCAGCAGCAAAAAGGACCACACAGATACGCGGTATTTT. As protein: CASSKKDHTDTRYF.

As concerns this clonotype: A read error may produce the germline difference seen at one junction end. The chain has TRBV5-3 and TRBJ2-7; 8 nucleotides line up with TRBD1. TRBV5-3 is assigned to the ORF class and has an uncertain function. The CDR3 contains 14 residues. CDR3 protein: CASSSGQGAYERYF. The CDR3 DNA sequence: TGTGCCAGCAGCTCCGGACAGGGCGCCTACGAGCGGTACTTC.

A few counts support this clonotype. The chain couples TRBV5-1 to TRBJ2-6; D is ambiguous. Germline V gene lookup returns CDR1 SGHRS and CDR2 YFSETQ. Between the trimmed V and J ends, which lost 0 bases and 4 bases, there was a span of 11 bases. The CDR3 is made up of 16 amino acids. CDR3 nucleotides: TGCGCCAGCAGCTTGGCTATGGGCAGAGGGGCCAACGTCCTGACTTTC. Its protein is CASSLAMGRGANVLTF.

Concerning this clonotype: Mismatch with germline at one junction end may stem from a read error. The V call is TRBV11-2, the J call TRBJ1-3; no firm D call. The CDR3 sequence is 15 residues long. Germline V lookup: CDR1 SGHAT, CDR2 FQNNGV. The CDR3 DNA reads TGTGACAGCAGCATCCGGGGAGTTGGTTACAACACCATATATTTT. Protein sequence: CDSSIRGVGYNTIYF. The variable domain in full, completed from reference TRBV11-2 and TRBJ1-3, reads EAGVAQSPRYKIIEKRQSVAFWCNPISGHATLYWYQQILGQGPKLLIQFQNNGVVDDSQLPKDRFSAERLKGVDSTLKIQPAKLEDSAVYLCDSSIRGVGYNTIYFGEGSWLTVV.

The rearrangement uses TRBV27 and TRBJ2-5; possible D gene TRBD1, 6 bases. V gave up 1 base and J gave up 7 bases, with 13 bases separating them. Germline CDR1 and CDR2: MNHEY and SMNVEV (reference sequence). This CDR3 is built from 14 residues. The CDR3 loop is CASSLFQGPGTQYF. The CDR3 DNA follows: TGTGCCAGCAGTTTATTTCAGGGGCCGGGGACCCAGTACTTC.

Comment on this clonotype: Given a much more abundant clone one base away, this may be a read error. This is likely a read error, given that the CDR3 carries no conserved phenylalanine or tryptophan at its end. V and J are TRBV4-1 and TRBJ2-1; 7 bases match TRBD1. With V trimmed by 5 bases and J by 6 bases, 1 base remained unmatched. CDR1 MGHRA and CDR2 YSYEKL come from the germline V gene. There are 12 residues in the CDR3. The CDR3 loop reads CASSGDSNEQFL. DNA for the CDR3: TGCGCCAGCAGCGGGGACAGCAATGAGCAGTTCCTC.

This clonotype was found a few times. The genes are TRBV2 and TRBJ2-2; D is undetermined. The CDR3 has 13 amino acids. Trimming stripped 6 bases from V and 3 bases from J, with 8 bases between. Looked up from germline, CDR1 is SNHLY and CDR2 is FYNNEI. The CDR3 protein is CASRGYDTGELFF. DNA of the CDR3: TGTGCCAGCAGGGGGTATGACACCGGGGAGCTGTTTTTT. Full variable domain (rest looked up from reference TRBV2 and TRBJ2-2): EPEVTQTPSHQVTQMGQEVILRCVPISNHLYFYWYRQILGQKVEFLVSFYNNEISEKSEIFDDQFSVERPDGSNFTLKIRSTKLEDSAMYFCASRGYDTGELFFGEGSRLTVL.

This chain uses TRBV9 with TRBJ2-3, with 8 bases lining up with TRBD2. Per germline, CDR1 SGDLS and CDR2 YYNGEE. V lost 3 bases to trimming and J lost 4 bases; unmatched junction nucleotides: 4. This CDR3 has 14 residues. This chain's CDR3 is CASSESGSPDTQYF. CDR3 DNA: TGTGCCAGCAGCGAGAGCGGGAGCCCAGATACGCAGTATTTT.

This clonotype has ten or more counts. The chain recombines TRBV30 with TRBJ2-3; 14 bases are shared with TRBD2. The length of the CDR3 is 15 residues. With V trimmed by 8 bases and J by 5 bases, 9 bases remained unmatched. CDR1 is GTSNPN and CDR2 is SVGIG in the germline V gene (reference sequence). CDR3 coding DNA: TGTGCCGGGTGGGGGACTAGCGGGGGTCAAGATACGCAGTATTTT. It translates to CAGWGTSGGQDTQYF.

As for this clonotype: Given a much more abundant clone one base away, this may be a read error. The J gene is TRBJ2-7, the V gene TRBV20-1, with 10 nucleotides matching TRBD2. The CDR3 covers 13 residues. In germline, CDR1 is DFQATT, CDR2 SNEGSKA (reference sequence). The CDR3 bases are TGCAGTGCTCTACTAGCGGGGACCTACGAGCGGTACTTC. Amino acid sequence: CSALLAGTYERYF.

This clonotype was seen a few times. An end of the junction does not agree with germline; a read error may underlie this. This chain joins TRBV5-1 and TRBJ2-7, with 7 positions matching TRBD2. Per the germline V gene, CDR1 is SGHRS and CDR2 is YFSETQ. The CDR3 covers 15 residues. CDR3: CAGSLESGGNYEQYF. In DNA, the CDR3 is TGCGCCGGCAGCTTGGAGTCCGGGGGGAACTACGAGCAGTACTTC.

The chain uses TRBV7-8 and TRBJ2-2; TRBD2 aligns across 7 bases. The germline V gene has CDR1 SGHVS and CDR2 FQNEAQ. The CDR3 length is 16 residues. Trimming took 4 bases from V and 3 from J; bases not matched to a gene: 8. The CDR3 protein is CASSSTPGRDTGELFF. The CDR3, as DNA: TGTGCCAGCAGCTCAACGCCGGGGAGGGACACCGGGGAGCTGTTTTTT.

The gene calls are TRBV20-1 and TRBJ2-5; no clear D. The CDR3 spans 14 residues. Trimming removed 1 base at V and 0 bases at J, with 9 bases between. Germline-derived CDR1 and CDR2 are DFQATT and SNEGSKA (reference sequence). CDR3 sequence reads: CSARVTPYQETQYF. In DNA form, the CDR3 reads TGCAGTGCTAGAGTTACACCGTACCAAGAGACCCAGTACTTC.

This clonotype was recorded many times. The rearrangement links TRBV12-3 or TRBV12-4 to TRBJ2-3, with D possibly being TRBD2 (7 bases). The V end lost 7 bases, the J end lost 0 bases, and 17 bases lay between the germline ends. The CDR3 loop spans 16 amino acids. The DNA for the CDR3 is TGTGCCAGCATTCCTCAAGGGGGGGGGAGCACAGATACGCAGTATTTT. It translates to CASIPQGGGSTDTQYF.

This clonotype was picked up a small number of times. This rearrangement joins TRBV2 to TRBJ2-5, with 8 bases fitting TRBD2. The J segment lost 0 bases and the V segment lost 8 bases, leaving 8 bases of the junction unmatched. The CDR3 runs 15 residues. The V gene's germline CDR1 is SNHLY and CDR2 FYNNEI. Here the CDR3 reads CASDTASGYQETQYF. The CDR3 nucleotides are TGTGCCAGCGACACGGCTAGCGGGTACCAAGAGACCCAGTACTTC.

The V gene is TRBV6-2 or TRBV6-3, the J gene TRBJ2-2; D remains unclear. Germline-derived CDR1 and CDR2 are MNHEY and SVGEGT. V was clipped by 2 bases and J by 3 bases, with 10 bases between them. The CDR3 spans 15 residues. CDR3 protein: CASSYDTPYTGELFF. CDR3 in DNA: TGTGCCAGCAGTTACGACACGCCATACACCGGGGAGCTGTTTTTT.

The J gene is TRBJ1-5, the V gene TRBV7-3, with D uncertain. Germline loops: CDR1 SGHTA, CDR2 FQGTGA. Trimming took 5 bases from V and 7 from J, leaving 18 bases between them. The CDR3 is 15 amino acids. CDR3 loop: CASSPGLGSFQPQHF. In nucleotides, the CDR3 is TGTGCCAGCAGCCCCGGACTTGGTTCTTTCCAGCCCCAGCATTTT.

This clonotype was counted a few times. CDR3 coding DNA: TGTGCCAGTAGTATGGCAGGGGGCGTCGGAAATGAGCAGTTCTTC. Translating it yields CASSMAGGVGNEQFF. This chain uses TRBV19 with TRBJ2-1; 8 nucleotides align to TRBD1. Trimming removed 3 bases from V and 7 bases from J; junction bases left unmatched: 8. The germline V gene encodes CDR1 LNHDA and CDR2 SQIVND (reference sequence). The CDR3 consists of 15 residues.

This clonotype has more than one count but fewer than ten. This chain links TRBV13 with TRBJ1-1; D is undetermined. This CDR3 contains 16 residues. V lost 2 bases to trimming and J lost 4 bases, with 17 bases between them. In germline, CDR1 is PRHDT, CDR2 FYEKMQ (reference sequence). CDR3 residues: CASSLWPGEGGTEAFF. Here the CDR3 DNA reads TGTGCCAGCAGCTTATGGCCAGGAGAGGGCGGCACTGAAGCTTTCTTT.

This clonotype was observed at least ten times. This chain links TRBV24-1 with TRBJ1-5, with no clear D. Trimming took 4 bases from V and 0 from J, leaving 9 bases between them. The germline V gene encodes CDR1 KGHDR and CDR2 SFDVKD. This CDR3 region has 15 residues. For the CDR3, the DNA is TGTGCCACCAGTGACCGTGACCATAGCAATCAGCCCCAGCATTTT. It translates to CATSDRDHSNQPQHF.

Ten or more counts support this clonotype. V gene TRBV4-2 combines with J gene TRBJ2-1, with a possible D match to TRBD2 (5 bases). The V end lost 4 bases, the J end lost 0 bases, and 10 bases lay between the germline ends. Germline-derived CDR1 and CDR2 are LGHNA and YNFKEQ. There are 15 residues in the CDR3. The CDR3 region is CASSPRTASYNEQFF. Here the CDR3 DNA reads TGTGCCAGCAGCCCTAGGACTGCCTCCTACAATGAGCAGTTCTTC.

This clonotype was recorded many times. The chain is built from TRBV19 and TRBJ2-3; D ambiguous. The CDR3 consists of 14 residues. In germline, CDR1 is LNHDA, CDR2 SQIVND (reference sequence). Trimming shortened V by 5 bases and J by 4 bases, and 13 bases separated the two germline ends. The CDR3 reads CASSRLVIADTQYF. The DNA for the CDR3 is TGTGCCAGTAGTCGACTGGTGATTGCAGATACGCAGTATTTT.

This clonotype was picked up many times. The chain links TRBV4-3 to TRBJ2-7; the match to TRBD2 covers 9 bases. The germline V gene encodes CDR1 LGHNA and CDR2 YSLEER. This CDR3 has 15 residues. Losses at the gene ends were 0 bases for V and 4 bases for J; bases not matched to a gene: 4. Here the CDR3 DNA reads TGCGCCAGCAGCCAAGATGCTAGCGGGGTGTACGAGCAGTACTTC. Translation: CASSQDASGVYEQYF.

J is TRBJ2-3 and V is TRBV6-6; weak D call: TRBD2 (6 bases). CDR3 size: 15 residues. Germline lookup yields CDR1 MNHNY and CDR2 SVGAGI (reference sequence). V shed 2 bases and J shed 1 base, with 10 bases lying between them. Here the CDR3 reads CASSYPPGGTDTQYF. CDR3 nucleotides: TGTGCCAGCAGTTACCCCCCGGGGGGCACAGATACGCAGTATTTT.

About this clonotype: With a much larger clone just one base away, this may be a read error. The chain uses TRBV7-2 and TRBJ1-2, with D unclear. V lost 8 bases and J lost 5, with 24 bases in between. Germline assignment: CDR1 SGHTA and CDR2 FQGNSA. The CDR3 loop spans 16 amino acids. CDR3 DNA sequence: TGTGCCAGCGGCCCGGACGGCGAAGTGATCCATTATGGCTACACCTTC. Protein: CASGPDGEVIHYGYTF.

This chain links TRBV4-3 with TRBJ2-1, with TRBD1 matching 7 bases. V lost 0 bases and J lost 0; bases outside the gene matches: 14. Germline CDR1 and CDR2: LGHNA and YSLEER. The CDR3 runs 20 residues. In nucleotides, the CDR3 is TGCGCCAGCAGCCAAGAATGGGGACAGCCATCAATTAGCTCCTACAATGAGCAGTTCTTC. It translates to CASSQEWGQPSISSYNEQFF.